This T cell receptor beta chain was captured in a study of CXCR3-negative and CXCR3-positive naive CD8 T cells. In regard to this clonotype: As yet, its antigen is unknown.

Subsets of CD8+ T cells were each sorted in triplicate at a few hundred thousand cells apiece. CD45RO-CCR7+CD27+CD95- marked naive CD8+ T cells. CDR3 length: 15 residues. Germline V gene lookup returns CDR1 SEHNR and CDR2 FQNEAQ (reference sequence). Regarding the study as a whole: Hydrophobicity of TRB CDR3s was greater in CXCR3-positive naive cells than in CXCR3-negative naive cells. Diversity in memory CD8+ cells fell much lower than the comparably high levels seen in both naive subsets.

UMI labels and 5' RACE were used to prepare the TRB cDNA libraries. For each CDR3 protein, TCRdb gives one entry from its re-call of the 5' RACE reads, without DNA. The sample spans under 150,000 distinct CDR3 sequences; the ten largest clones claim under 0.75%. This rearrangement joins TRBV7-9 to TRBJ2-1; TCRdb outputs TRBD1, but without DNA this stays unchecked. Sequencing input: naive CXCR3+ CD8+ T cells from blood. Noted subset: CD45RO-CCR7+CD27+CD95- naive CD8+ T cells expressing CXCR3 (TNR3+). The sequence was collected from a human donor in good health. Some clones in this sample may be carry-over from other donors' samples. Here the CDR3 reads CASSHGEQALIEQFF.